What follows are 15 T cell receptor beta chains derived from one specimen sequenced in a study of T cell repertoires in cytomegalovirus infection. MiXCR was run by TCRdb on the reads, yielding one entry per CDR3 protein. The data contain 43,000 or so distinct CDR3 sequences, roughly 18% of them singletons. Antigens of these TCRs are unknown. The specimen comprised CD8+ T cells from cultured PBMCs, sampled from culture after CMV antigen stimulation. The receptor set was obtained from a human donor in good health (CMV status not recorded). Some clones in this sample may be carry-over from other donors' samples.

The J gene is TRBJ1-1, the V gene TRBV6-1, with D possibly being TRBD1 (5 bases). V was cut by 3 bases and J by 4 bases, with 12 bases left in between. This CDR3 is 14 amino acids long. Germline V gene sequence: CDR1 MNHNS, CDR2 SASEGT. The CDR3 loop reads CASSDQGVSTEAFF. CDR3 DNA sequence: TGTGCCAGCAGTGATCAGGGAGTAAGCACTGAAGCTTTCTTT.

The chain carries TRBV24-1 and TRBJ2-5; the match to TRBD2 covers 11 bases. Germline CDR1 reads KGHDR; CDR2 reads SFDVKD. V shed 1 base and J 4 bases; nucleotides not matched to a gene: 13. CDR3 length: 19 amino acids. CDR3: CATSDFPALLAGVVETQYF. In DNA form, the CDR3 reads TGTGCCACCAGTGATTTCCCCGCGTTACTAGCGGGAGTAGTAGAGACCCAGTACTTC.

The V call is TRBV6-2 or TRBV6-3, the J call TRBJ1-1; weak D call: TRBD1 (5 bases). CDR3 length equals 15 residues. V lost 4 bases to trimming and J lost 1 base, with 13 bases between them. Germline V CDR1 and CDR2: MNHEY, SVGEGT. The chain's CDR3 is CASSLPPDRNTEAFF. CDR3 DNA sequence: TGTGCCAGCAGTTTGCCACCCGACAGGAACACTGAAGCTTTCTTT.

The chain uses TRBV20-1 and TRBJ1-5; D is possibly TRBD1 (5 bases). The V gene's germline CDR1 is DFQATT and CDR2 SNEGSKA (reference sequence). Trimming cost V 5 bases and J 4 bases, with 12 bases left between them. The CDR3 extends over 13 amino acids. CDR3 in DNA: TGCAGTGCTGTCGACAGTATTAATCAGCCCCAGCATTTT. Residues: CSAVDSINQPQHF.

This clonotype appeared many times. The chain recombines TRBV5-1 with TRBJ2-7; D is possibly TRBD1 or TRBD2 (6 bases each). V lost 0 bases and J lost 4, with 11 bases in between. In germline, CDR1 is SGHRS, CDR2 YFSETQ. The CDR3 totals 14 residues. The CDR3 region is CASSLAGAIYEQYF. The DNA for the CDR3 is TGCGCCAGCAGCTTGGCGGGGGCAATTTACGAGCAGTACTTC.

The chain employs TRBV7-6 and TRBJ2-2; no firm D call. With 2 bases removed from V and 3 bases from J, the gap between germline ends came to 10 bases. There are 15 residues in the CDR3. CDR1 and CDR2 (germline): SGHVS, FNYEAQ. The CDR3 loop is CASSLWPDYTGELFF. DNA of the CDR3: TGTGCCAGCAGCTTATGGCCAGACTACACCGGGGAGCTGTTTTTT. The full variable domain, with the rest looked up from reference TRBV7-6 and TRBJ2-2, is GAGVSQSPRYKVTKRGQDVALRCDPISGHVSLYWYRQALGQGPEFLTYFNYEAQQDKSGLPNDRFSAERPEGSISTLTIQRTEQRDSAMYRCASSLWPDYTGELFFGEGSRLTVL.

This clonotype occurred many times. V is TRBV28 and J is TRBJ2-7; D gene ambiguous. The CDR3 totals 14 residues. Germline V gene lookup returns CDR1 MDHEN and CDR2 SYDVKM. V lost 1 base and J lost 2, with 9 bases in between. CDR3 loop: CASSLSARTYEQYF. The CDR3 DNA reads as TGTGCCAGCAGTTTATCGGCCAGAACCTACGAGCAGTACTTC.

As for this clonotype: At one end the junction does not follow the germline gene, possibly because of a read error. The genes are TRBV7-6 and TRBJ2-5, with a tentative D call TRBD2 (6 bases). Germline V CDR1 and CDR2: SGHVS, FNYEAQ. This CDR3 is 13 amino acids long. In DNA, the CDR3 is TGTGCCAGCAGCGAGGAGGGAGCAGAGACCCGGTACTTC. Translation: CASSEEGAETRYF.

This clonotype was seen ten or more times. The chain recombines TRBV7-2 with TRBJ2-7, with D perhaps matching TRBD1 (6 bases). Per germline, CDR1 SGHTA and CDR2 FQGNSA. The CDR3 has 12 amino acids. The V end lost 6 bases, the J end lost 12 bases, and 18 bases lay between the germline ends. The CDR3, as DNA: TGTGCCAGCAGGGGGGCGGGCGGACTTGGGTACTTC. Protein: CASRGAGGLGYF.

This rearrangement joins TRBV6-1 to TRBJ2-1; 7 bases are a match to TRBD2. V dropped 8 bases and J dropped 1; count of bases not matched to a gene: 11. The CDR3 contains 16 residues. Looked up from germline, CDR1 is MNHNS and CDR2 is SASEGT. The CDR3 reads CASRRGERDSYNEQFF. The CDR3, as DNA: TGTGCCAGCCGCCGGGGGGAGCGGGATTCCTACAATGAGCAGTTCTTC.

V gene TRBV5-1 combines with J gene TRBJ1-2; D not resolved. CDR3 length: 11 amino acids. Trimming took 0 bases from V and 8 from J, leaving 5 bases between them. CDR1 SGHRS and CDR2 YFSETQ come from the germline V gene. The CDR3 region is CASSLGGGYTF. In nucleotides, the CDR3 is TGCGCCAGCAGCTTGGGAGGAGGCTACACCTTC.

This clonotype came up many times. The chain combines TRBV4-3 with TRBJ1-2, with TRBD1 matching over 7 bases. CDR1 is LGHNA, CDR2 YSLEER, per germline. Trimming cost V 0 bases and J 7 bases; bases outside gene matches: 11. The CDR3 runs 16 residues. CDR3 protein: CASSQDYPGTVGGYTF. For the CDR3, the DNA is TGCGCCAGCAGCCAAGATTATCCCGGGACAGTGGGTGGCTACACCTTC.

This clonotype showed up just a few times. The chain recombines TRBV27 with TRBJ1-5; D not resolved. This CDR3 spans 13 amino acids. V gave up 2 bases and J gave up 5 bases, with 7 bases separating them. Germline lookup yields CDR1 MNHEY and CDR2 SMNVEV (reference sequence). CDR3 loop: CASSLGPHQPQHF. The CDR3 nucleotides are TGTGCCAGCAGTTTAGGGCCCCATCAGCCCCAGCATTTT.

The CDR3 loop is CASSSLSVDTEAFF. The CDR3 DNA reads as TGTGCCAGCAGCTCGCTATCCGTGGACACTGAAGCTTTCTTT. The genes are TRBV7-8 and TRBJ1-1; D gene unclear. Trimming took 4 bases from V and 3 from J, leaving 12 bases between them. This CDR3 spans 14 amino acids. Germline assignment: CDR1 SGHVS and CDR2 FQNEAQ.

The chain couples TRBV3-1 to TRBJ1-2; maybe TRBD1 (5 bases). Trimming cost V 5 bases and J 7 bases, with 20 bases left between them. Germline assignment: CDR1 LGHDT and CDR2 YNNKEL (reference sequence). The CDR3 is 15 amino acids. CDR3 region: CASSEIGTGGVGYTF. In DNA form, the CDR3 reads TGTGCCAGCAGCGAAATAGGGACCGGAGGAGTTGGCTACACCTTC.